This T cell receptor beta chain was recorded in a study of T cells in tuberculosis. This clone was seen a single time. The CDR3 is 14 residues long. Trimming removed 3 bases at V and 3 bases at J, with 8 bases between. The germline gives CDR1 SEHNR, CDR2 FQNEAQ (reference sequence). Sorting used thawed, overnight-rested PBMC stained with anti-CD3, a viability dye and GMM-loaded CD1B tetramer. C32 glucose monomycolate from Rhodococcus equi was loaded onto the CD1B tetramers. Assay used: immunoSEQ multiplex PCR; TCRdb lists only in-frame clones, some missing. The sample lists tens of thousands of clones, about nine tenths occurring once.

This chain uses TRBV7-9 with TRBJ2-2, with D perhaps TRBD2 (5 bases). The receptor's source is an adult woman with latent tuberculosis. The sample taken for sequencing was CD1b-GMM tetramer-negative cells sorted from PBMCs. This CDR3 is CASSFGLDTGELFF. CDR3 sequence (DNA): TGTGCCAGCAGCTTCGGACTGGACACCGGGGAGCTGTTTTTT.